This entry lists 22 T cell receptor beta chains sequenced from one sample in a study of blood T cells in healthy people across ages. Alongside a J-beta primer mix, a sample-barcoded 5' primer served in a second PCR lasting roughly 7 to 11 cycles. Each CDR3 protein gets one entry after TCRdb re-called the 5' RACE reads with MiXCR. This sample has roughly 730,000 distinct CDR3 sequences; 56% occur once, and the top ten carry 20% to 30%. Sequenced sample: blood. These receptors came from a man aged 40-50 years in good health.

The chain has TRBV15 and TRBJ2-3; D is possibly TRBD2 (6 bases). CDR3 length: 14 residues. CDR1 is LNHNV and CDR2 is YYDKDF in the germline V gene (reference sequence). Trimming removed 5 bases from V and 4 bases from J, with 13 bases in between. The CDR3 DNA is TGTGCCACCAGCCGAGGGCGGGGCGCAGATACGCAGTATTTT. The encoded protein is CATSRGRGADTQYF.

This chain connects TRBV7-9 to TRBJ1-2, with 11 bases that match TRBD1. V shed 5 bases, J shed 4 bases, and the junction held 12 bases outside the gene matches. Per germline, CDR1 SEHNR and CDR2 FQNEAQ (reference sequence). The CDR3 extends over 17 amino acids. The CDR3 reads CASSDGQGARFGYGYTF. DNA for the CDR3: TGTGCCAGCAGCGACGGACAGGGGGCGCGATTTGGCTATGGCTACACCTTC.

V gene TRBV12-3 or TRBV12-4 combines with J gene TRBJ2-6; TRBD1 aligns across 7 bases. This CDR3 has 15 amino acids. Germline trimming cut 7 bases from V and 9 bases from J; bases unmatched to any gene: 12. This chain's CDR3 is CASTNDRAGVNVLTF. In nucleotides, the CDR3 is TGTGCCAGCACAAATGACAGGGCCGGAGTCAACGTCCTGACTTTC.

The chain combines TRBV2 with TRBJ2-1; 9 bases align to TRBD1. Germline V gene sequence: CDR1 SNHLY, CDR2 FYNNEI. J was trimmed by 3 bases and V by 6 bases; bases with no gene match: 6. The CDR3 spans 15 residues. The CDR3 is CASRDGQGYYNEQFF. In DNA form, the CDR3 reads TGTGCCAGCAGGGACGGACAGGGGTACTACAATGAGCAGTTCTTC. The variable domain in full, completed from reference TRBV2 and TRBJ2-1, reads EPEVTQTPSHQVTQMGQEVILRCVPISNHLYFYWYRQILGQKVEFLVSFYNNEISEKSEIFDDQFSVERPDGSNFTLKIRSTKLEDSAMYFCASRDGQGYYNEQFFGPGTRLTVL.

CDR3 nucleotide sequence: TGTGCCAGCAGCCAAGCGCGAGCAACTAATGAAAAACTGTTTTTT. Protein product: CASSQARATNEKLFF. The chain employs TRBV3-1 and TRBJ1-4; D is undetermined. Trimming removed 1 base from V and 0 bases from J, with 6 bases in between. The CDR3 covers 15 residues. Germline loops: CDR1 LGHDT, CDR2 YNNKEL (reference sequence).

The chain uses TRBV7-2 and TRBJ2-3; no reliable D call. CDR3 size: 13 residues. The V gene lost 5 bases and the J gene lost 5 bases, with 11 bases spanning the gap. Germline V gene sequence: CDR1 SGHTA, CDR2 FQGNSA. In nucleotides, the CDR3 is TGTGCCAGCAGCCAAGTGACGCAAGATACGCAGTATTTT. Protein product: CASSQVTQDTQYF.

The chain couples TRBV5-1 to TRBJ1-1; perhaps TRBD1 as D (6 bases). Trimming took 0 bases from V and 11 from J, leaving 20 bases between them. This CDR3 is built from 15 residues. Germline CDR1 reads SGHRS; CDR2 reads YFSETQ. Here the CDR3 reads CASSLGITGIQYAFF. In DNA form, the CDR3 reads TGCGCCAGCAGCTTGGGCATTACAGGGATCCAGTATGCTTTCTTT.

V and J are TRBV20-1 and TRBJ2-3, with D possibly being TRBD2 (5 bases). The CDR3 has 14 residues. Germline CDR1 and CDR2: DFQATT and SNEGSKA (reference sequence). V was shortened by 2 bases and J by 1 base, with 10 bases between the two germline ends. CDR3 loop: CSARSGGRTDTQYF. For the CDR3, the DNA is TGCAGTGCTAGAAGCGGCGGACGCACAGATACGCAGTATTTT.

The V gene is TRBV6-5, the J gene TRBJ2-1; TRBD2 matches at 8 bases. The end of the DNA aligns better with TRBJ2-7, so the J call may be wrong. CDR3 length: 15 amino acids. CDR1 MNHEY and CDR2 SVGAGI come from the germline V gene. In DNA form, the CDR3 reads TGTGCCAGCAGTAGTAGCGGGATGTCCTACAATGAGCAGTACTTC. This sequence encodes CASSSSGMSYNEQYF.

CDR3: CASSQVGGGDSPLHF. DNA of the CDR3: TGTGCCAGCAGCCAAGTCGGAGGGGGTGATTCACCCCTCCACTTT. V gene TRBV14 combines with J gene TRBJ1-6, with D perhaps TRBD1 (6 bases). CDR1 SGHDN and CDR2 FVKESK come from the germline V gene. The CDR3 has 15 amino acids. V gave up 1 base and J gave up 8 bases, with 12 bases separating them.

J is TRBJ2-2 and V is TRBV6-5; D gene unclear. CDR1 and CDR2 (germline): MNHEY, SVGAGI. The CDR3 consists of 14 residues. Trimming removed 6 bases from V and 3 bases from J, with 11 bases in between. CDR3 in amino acids: CASSRPVDTGELFF. DNA for the CDR3: TGTGCCAGCAGCCGCCCGGTGGACACCGGGGAGCTGTTTTTT.

The rearrangement links TRBV27 to TRBJ2-3; D is perhaps TRBD2 (5 bases). The CDR3 has 12 residues. V shed 7 bases and J shed 5 bases, with 10 bases lying between them. In germline, CDR1 is MNHEY, CDR2 SMNVEV (reference sequence). CDR3 in DNA: TGTGCCAGCACACGCGGAGGAGATACGCAGTATTTT. Its protein is CASTRGGDTQYF.

This clonotype was seen a handful of times. The chain is built from TRBV29-1 and TRBJ2-3; 7 bases fit TRBD1. CDR1 is SQVTM, CDR2 ANQGSEA, per germline. The CDR3 has 15 residues. The CDR3 is CTSTGLIGGTDTQYF. Here the CDR3 DNA reads TGCACTTCGACAGGGCTCATCGGTGGCACAGATACGCAGTATTTT.

The genes are TRBV7-8 and TRBJ2-1, with a tentative D call TRBD1 (6 bases). This CDR3 has 17 residues. Per the germline V gene, CDR1 is SGHVS and CDR2 is FQNEAQ. Trimming shortened V by 1 base and J by 4 bases, and 17 bases separated the two germline ends. CDR3 in amino acids: CASSLEGEQGGYNEQFF. CDR3 coding DNA: TGTGCCAGCAGCTTAGAGGGCGAACAGGGCGGTTACAATGAGCAGTTCTTC.

This clonotype was counted only a few times. V usage is TRBV5-1 and J usage is TRBJ1-4, with D perhaps TRBD1 (5 bases). Germline CDR1 SGHRS, CDR2 YFSETQ. V lost 9 bases, J lost 8 bases, and 17 bases lay in between. The CDR3 is made up of 13 amino acids. The CDR3 reads CAIKTASDEKLFF. The CDR3, as DNA: TGCGCCATCAAGACAGCTTCGGACGAAAAACTGTTTTTT.

V is TRBV10-3 and J is TRBJ1-5; no clear D gene. Germline assignment: CDR1 ENHRY and CDR2 SYGVKD. Trimming took off 0 bases at V and 5 bases at J, with 8 bases between the two ends. The CDR3 has 14 amino acids. In DNA, the CDR3 is TGTGCCATCAGTGAGTCCCGAGGTGATCAGCCCCAGCATTTT. As protein: CAISESRGDQPQHF.

The rearrangement links TRBV7-9 to TRBJ2-7, with D possibly matching TRBD2 (5 bases). The DNA end is more similar to TRBJ2-5, so the J call may be wrong. Germline CDR1 reads SEHNR; CDR2 reads FQNEAQ (reference sequence). This CDR3 has 14 residues. The CDR3 bases are TGTGCCAGCAGCTTAGGCGGGCCCACGGGGACCCAGTACTTC. Translating gives CASSLGGPTGTQYF.

The gene calls are TRBV29-1 and TRBJ2-5, with a weak D call TRBD2 (5 bases). The end of the DNA aligns better with TRBJ2-7, so the J call may be wrong. The germline V gene encodes CDR1 SQVTM and CDR2 ANQGSEA. This CDR3 contains 12 residues. CDR3 nucleotide sequence: TGCAGCGTACCTAGCTCCTCACACGAGCAGTACTTC. Encoded protein: CSVPSSSHEQYF.

Comment on this clonotype: The germline gene is not matched at one end of the junction; a read error may be the cause. The chain joins TRBV12-3 or TRBV12-4 to TRBJ1-1; TRBD1 might be the D (5 bases). CDR3 length: 14 amino acids. The CDR3, as DNA: TGTGCCAGCAGTCCGACAGTTCTGAACACCGAAGCTTTCTTT. The encoded protein is CASSPTVLNTEAFF.

V gene TRBV9 combines with J gene TRBJ1-1; TRBD1 matches at 7 bases. This CDR3 contains 15 residues. Trimming removed 7 bases from V and 1 base from J; junction bases left unmatched: 10. Germline V gene data show CDR1 as SGDLS and CDR2 as YYNGEE. The CDR3 nucleotides read TGTGCCAGCGGATCGCCGACAGGGACGAACACTGAAGCTTTCTTT. The encoded protein is CASGSPTGTNTEAFF. Variable domain in full (rest from reference TRBV9 and TRBJ1-1): DSGVTQTPKHLITATGQRVTLRCSPRSGDLSVYWYQQSLDQGLQFLIQYYNGEERAKGNILERFSAQQFPDLHSELNLSSLELGDSALYFCASGSPTGTNTEAFFGQGTRLTVV.

This clonotype came up once. The junction shows a germline mismatch at one end, possibly a read error. The CDR3 DNA reads as TGTGCCGGCAGTTACCCTCGAAACAGGTCCCCCTCTGGGGCCAACGTCCTGACTTTC. Residues: CAGSYPRNRSPSGANVLTF. The chain employs TRBV6-5 and TRBJ2-6; the D gene is possibly TRBD1 (5 bases). Germline CDR1 MNHEY, CDR2 SVGAGI. The CDR3 spans 19 residues.

Concerning this clonotype: This may be a read error: a much more frequent sequence differs by one nucleotide. The chain employs TRBV27 and TRBJ1-5; no definite D call. The CDR3 runs to 13 residues. V gave up 3 bases and J gave up 3 bases, with 6 bases separating them. The V gene's germline CDR1 is MNHEY and CDR2 SMNVEV (reference sequence). The CDR3 spells CASSFGINQPQHF. In DNA, the CDR3 is TGTGCCAGCAGTTTCGGAATCAATCAGCCCCAGCATTTT.